A selection of T cell receptor beta chains follows, all from one sample in a study of T and B cells in COVID-19 patients. TCRdb re-called the multiplex PCR reads with MiXCR, one entry per CDR3 protein. The sample lists thousands of distinct CDR3 sequences, nearly 20% seen once, with less than 7.5% in the top ten. Sequenced input: blood. These receptors were taken from a human donor who had recovered from COVID-19. CDR3s include the opening cysteine and the closing phenylalanine or tryptophan. The D gene is left open where the match is weak. The listing skips clone size in some rows; elsewhere it reads once, few, many or a size class.

d_call: TRBD1
clone_size: few
v_call: TRBV28
j_call: TRBJ2-1
cdr3_nt: TGTGCCAGCAGTTCTAGATACGGGACAGGTAGGATCTACAATGAGCAGTTCTTC
cdr3_aa: CASSSRYGTGRIYNEQFF

d_call: .
clone_size: medium-sized
v_call: TRBV6-5
j_call: TRBJ2-7
cdr3_nt: TGTGCCAGCCGAGCGGCGAGGTCGAGGCAGTACTTC
cdr3_aa: CASRAARSRQYF

d_call: .
clone_size: medium-sized
v_call: TRBV6-2/TRBV6-3
j_call: TRBJ1-6
cdr3_nt: TGTGCCAGCAGTTACCAGGGAGTAGGTTCACCCCTCCACTTT
cdr3_aa: CASSYQGVGSPLHF

d_call: .
clone_size: medium-sized
v_call: TRBV12-3/TRBV12-4
j_call: TRBJ2-2
cdr3_nt: TGTGCCAGCAGTTTGTTGGAGGGATTGGATCTGTTTTTT
cdr3_aa: CASSLLEGLDLFF

d_call: TRBD1
clone_size: medium-sized
v_call: TRBV6-5
j_call: TRBJ2-5
cdr3_nt: TGTGCCAGCAGTTACCATCCGATCACAGGGGGCGCGGAGACCCAGTACTTC
cdr3_aa: CASSYHPITGGAETQYF

d_call: .
clone_size: medium-sized
v_call: TRBV6-5
j_call: TRBJ1-2
cdr3_nt: TGTGCCAGCAGCCTACAGCCGATCTATGGCTACACCTTC
cdr3_aa: CASSLQPIYGYTF

d_call: .
clone_size: .
v_call: TRBV21-1
j_call: TRBJ2-3
cdr3_nt: TGTGCCAGCAGCACCTACGGAAGCGGGGGACGCACAGATACGCAGTATTTT
cdr3_aa: CASSTYGSGGRTDTQYF

d_call: TRBD2
clone_size: .
v_call: TRBV15
j_call: TRBJ2-7
cdr3_nt: TGTGCCACCAGAACGACTAGCGGGATAAGTGAGCAGTACTTC
cdr3_aa: CATRTTSGISEQYF

d_call: .
clone_size: many
v_call: TRBV7-9
j_call: TRBJ2-1
cdr3_nt: TGTGCCAGCAGCTTGGGGGAGGCCGGGTACAATGAGCAGTTCTTC
cdr3_aa: CASSLGEAGYNEQFF

d_call: .
clone_size: once
v_call: TRBV7-9
j_call: TRBJ2-1
cdr3_nt: TGTGCTAGCAGCTCCCTGGGTTACAATGAGCAGTTCTTC
cdr3_aa: CASSSLGYNEQFF

d_call: TRBD2
clone_size: many
v_call: TRBV7-2
j_call: TRBJ2-2
cdr3_nt: TGTGCCAGCAGCGCGACTAGCGGGAGCGCCGGGGAGCTGTTTTTT
cdr3_aa: CASSATSGSAGELFF

d_call: TRBD2
clone_size: .
v_call: TRBV11-3
j_call: TRBJ2-3
cdr3_nt: TGTGCCAGCAGCTTAGTGGGGGGGTTGGGCACAGATACGCAGTATTTT
cdr3_aa: CASSLVGGLGTDTQYF

d_call: .
clone_size: medium-sized
v_call: TRBV18
j_call: TRBJ2-2
cdr3_nt: TGTGCCAGCTCACCCCGGGCGTCTGCCCTTCGGCGGGAGCTGTTTTTT
cdr3_aa: CASSPRASALRRELFF

d_call: TRBD2
clone_size: many
v_call: TRBV20-1
j_call: TRBJ2-1
cdr3_nt: TGCAGTGCTAGAGATCGGCCTAGCGGGGGATACAATGAGCAGTTCTTC
cdr3_aa: CSARDRPSGGYNEQFF

d_call: TRBD2
clone_size: .
v_call: TRBV9
j_call: TRBJ2-7
cdr3_nt: TGTGCCAGCAGCGAAGGACTAGCGGAATCCTACGAGCAGTACTTC
cdr3_aa: CASSEGLAESYEQYF

d_call: .
clone_size: .
v_call: TRBV5-1
j_call: TRBJ2-4
cdr3_nt: TGCGCCAGCAAGCAGATACAGCGGGACATTCAGTACTTC
cdr3_aa: CASKQIQRDIQYF

d_call: .
clone_size: medium-sized
v_call: TRBV6-1
j_call: TRBJ1-2
cdr3_nt: TGTGCCAGCAGTGAACGAGGGGTCCATGGCTACACCTTC
cdr3_aa: CASSERGVHGYTF

d_call: .
clone_size: medium-sized
v_call: TRBV19
j_call: TRBJ1-1
cdr3_nt: TGTGCCAGTAGTGGGTGGGTAACTTTCCCCACTGAAGCTTTCTTT
cdr3_aa: CASSGWVTFPTEAFF

d_call: TRBD1
clone_size: .
v_call: TRBV18
j_call: TRBJ1-1
cdr3_nt: TGTGCCAGCTCACAGTCTTCAGGGGGCCTAACTGAAGCTTTCTTT
cdr3_aa: CASSQSSGGLTEAFF

d_call: .
clone_size: many
v_call: TRBV11-2
j_call: TRBJ2-5
cdr3_nt: TGTGCCAGCAGCCCCCCATACAGGGAGACCCAGTACTTC
cdr3_aa: CASSPPYRETQYF

d_call: .
clone_size: .
v_call: TRBV9
j_call: TRBJ2-3
cdr3_nt: TGTGCCAGCAACTCTTACATTGGCGGGGAAACAGATACGCAGTATTTT
cdr3_aa: CASNSYIGGETDTQYF

d_call: TRBD1
clone_size: large
v_call: TRBV29-1
j_call: TRBJ2-5
cdr3_nt: TGCAGCGCTTCCGGGACAGGGTACGGGGAGACCCAGTACTTC
cdr3_aa: CSASGTGYGETQYF

d_call: .
clone_size: medium-sized
v_call: TRBV6-1
j_call: TRBJ2-7
cdr3_nt: TGTGCCAGCAGTTCTAACTACGAGCAGTACTTC
cdr3_aa: CASSSNYEQYF

d_call: TRBD2
clone_size: medium-sized
v_call: TRBV27
j_call: TRBJ2-4
cdr3_nt: TGTGCCAGCAGTTTGGGAGGGGCGGGGGGCATTCAGTACTTC
cdr3_aa: CASSLGGAGGIQYF

d_call: TRBD1
clone_size: .
v_call: TRBV7-9
j_call: TRBJ1-6
cdr3_nt: TGTGCCAGCAGCACAGGGGGGATAGAGTCACCCCTCCACTTT
cdr3_aa: CASSTGGIESPLHF

d_call: TRBD2
clone_size: .
v_call: TRBV6-4
j_call: TRBJ2-1
cdr3_nt: TGTGCCAGCAGTTACCGACTAGCGGGGGGGGATGAGCAGTTCTTC
cdr3_aa: CASSYRLAGGDEQFF

d_call: TRBD2
clone_size: .
v_call: TRBV11-3
j_call: TRBJ2-1
cdr3_nt: TGTGCCAGCAGCAGACTAGCGGGAGTAGGGGAGGGGGTGCAGTTCTTC
cdr3_aa: CASSRLAGVGEGVQFF

d_call: .
clone_size: .
v_call: TRBV19
j_call: TRBJ2-7
cdr3_nt: TGTGCCAGTACCGTGACAGGGAGGGCCTACGAGCAGTACTTC
cdr3_aa: CASTVTGRAYEQYF

d_call: .
clone_size: many
v_call: TRBV7-6
j_call: TRBJ1-3
cdr3_nt: TGTGCCAGCAGCTCCACGAGTGTGCTCTCTGGAAACACCATATATTTT
cdr3_aa: CASSSTSVLSGNTIYF

d_call: .
clone_size: .
v_call: TRBV7-9
j_call: TRBJ2-7
cdr3_nt: TGTGCCAGCCAAAATGCGCACGAGCAGTACTTC
cdr3_aa: CASQNAHEQYF

d_call: .
clone_size: medium-sized
v_call: TRBV20-1
j_call: TRBJ2-2
cdr3_nt: TGCAGTGCTAGAGTATTGGACAGGAACACCGGGGAGCTGTTTTTT
cdr3_aa: CSARVLDRNTGELFF

d_call: TRBD1
clone_size: .
v_call: TRBV7-2
j_call: TRBJ1-2
cdr3_nt: TGTGCCAGCACCGCCGTGGACAGGTCTGGCTACACCTTC
cdr3_aa: CASTAVDRSGYTF

d_call: .
clone_size: .
v_call: TRBV7-2
j_call: TRBJ1-2
cdr3_nt: TGTGCCAGCAGCCGGGCCGTTGTTGCTGGCTACACCTTC
cdr3_aa: CASSRAVVAGYTF

d_call: .
clone_size: medium-sized
v_call: TRBV4-2
j_call: TRBJ2-1
cdr3_nt: TGTGCCAGCAGCCCCCTGGCTGCGCACAATGAGCAGTTCTTC
cdr3_aa: CASSPLAAHNEQFF

d_call: .
clone_size: large
v_call: TRBV19
j_call: TRBJ2-1
cdr3_nt: TGTGCCAGTAGTATCCTAGTGTTCCGCAATGAGCAGTTCTTC
cdr3_aa: CASSILVFRNEQFF

d_call: .
clone_size: medium-sized
v_call: TRBV6-1
j_call: TRBJ2-4
cdr3_nt: TGTGCCAGCAGTGAAGGAGTTGGGGGGCTCAAAAACATTCAGTACTTC
cdr3_aa: CASSEGVGGLKNIQYF

d_call: TRBD1
clone_size: medium-sized
v_call: TRBV30
j_call: TRBJ1-2
cdr3_nt: TGTGCCTGGGCACGGGACAGGGGTAGCTATGGCTACACCTTC
cdr3_aa: CAWARDRGSYGYTF

d_call: TRBD1
clone_size: medium-sized
v_call: TRBV6-5
j_call: TRBJ1-2
cdr3_nt: TGTGCCAGCAGCACACAGGGGTGGGGCTATGGCTACACCTTC
cdr3_aa: CASSTQGWGYGYTF

d_call: .
clone_size: few
v_call: TRBV6-2/TRBV6-3
j_call: TRBJ1-1
cdr3_nt: TGTGCCAGCACCCACGGGGGGTCCACTGAAGCTTTCTTT
cdr3_aa: CASTHGGSTEAFF

d_call: TRBD2
clone_size: medium-sized
v_call: TRBV19
j_call: TRBJ2-1
cdr3_nt: TGTGCCAGTAGCATCGATTCCCGGACTAGCGTGGGGGCCTGGGATGAGCAGTTCTTC
cdr3_aa: CASSIDSRTSVGAWDEQFF

d_call: .
clone_size: medium-sized
v_call: TRBV19
j_call: TRBJ1-1
cdr3_nt: TGTGCCAGTAAGGTCGGAGGGGGCACTGAAGCTTTCTTT
cdr3_aa: CASKVGGGTEAFF

d_call: .
clone_size: medium-sized
v_call: TRBV19
j_call: TRBJ1-4
cdr3_nt: TGTGCCAGTAGTACTGGACCCCGTGGGGAAAAACTGTTTTTT
cdr3_aa: CASSTGPRGEKLFF

d_call: .
clone_size: few
v_call: TRBV7-2
j_call: TRBJ2-3
cdr3_nt: TGTGCCAGCAGCCTTATTGGCGGGGACACAGATACGCAGTATTTT
cdr3_aa: CASSLIGGDTDTQYF

d_call: .
clone_size: .
v_call: TRBV6-1
j_call: TRBJ1-1
cdr3_nt: TGTGCCAGCAGTGAAACCTACACTGAAGCTTTCTTT
cdr3_aa: CASSETYTEAFF

d_call: .
clone_size: .
v_call: TRBV27
j_call: TRBJ2-5
cdr3_nt: TGTGCCAGCAGTTTATCGGTTATCCGCCCGGAGACCCAGTACTTC
cdr3_aa: CASSLSVIRPETQYF

d_call: .
clone_size: medium-sized
v_call: TRBV5-6
j_call: TRBJ2-1
cdr3_nt: TGTGCCAGCAGCTTGAACCAGGGCGCTAATGAGCAGTTCTTC
cdr3_aa: CASSLNQGANEQFF

d_call: TRBD1
clone_size: medium-sized
v_call: TRBV27
j_call: TRBJ2-7
cdr3_nt: TGTGCCAGCAGCCTGGGGGGACAGGGCTACGAGCAGTACTTC
cdr3_aa: CASSLGGQGYEQYF

d_call: .
clone_size: .
v_call: TRBV12-3/TRBV12-4
j_call: TRBJ1-1
cdr3_nt: TGTGCCAGCAACTTAAAGGGGGACACTGAAGCTTTCTTT
cdr3_aa: CASNLKGDTEAFF

d_call: TRBD1
clone_size: medium-sized
v_call: TRBV18
j_call: TRBJ1-2
cdr3_nt: TGTGCCAGCTCGCCGCTCCGAACAGGGGGCTCTGTCTATGGCTACACCTTC
cdr3_aa: CASSPLRTGGSVYGYTF

d_call: .
clone_size: many
v_call: TRBV7-2
j_call: TRBJ2-1
cdr3_nt: TGTGCCAGCAGCTTATACGGTGACGAGCAGTTCTTC
cdr3_aa: CASSLYGDEQFF

d_call: TRBD1
clone_size: medium-sized
v_call: TRBV6-5
j_call: TRBJ2-7
cdr3_nt: TGTGCCAGCAGTTACTCCCAGGGGGCTCCCCTCTACGAGCAGTACTTC
cdr3_aa: CASSYSQGAPLYEQYF

d_call: .
clone_size: many
v_call: TRBV10-3
j_call: TRBJ2-7
cdr3_nt: TGTGCCATCAGTCCCGGGGAGCGGAACTCCTACGAGCAGTACTTC
cdr3_aa: CAISPGERNSYEQYF

d_call: .
clone_size: medium-sized
v_call: TRBV5-1
j_call: TRBJ2-7
cdr3_nt: TGCGCCAGCAGCTTGGCGAGTGAGGCCTACGAGCAGTACTTC
cdr3_aa: CASSLASEAYEQYF

d_call: .
clone_size: medium-sized
v_call: TRBV6-1
j_call: TRBJ2-6
cdr3_nt: TGTGCCAGCAGTGAAACACAGGCCTCTGGGGCCAACGTCCTGACTTTC
cdr3_aa: CASSETQASGANVLTF

d_call: .
clone_size: .
v_call: TRBV5-1
j_call: TRBJ2-5
cdr3_nt: TGCGCCAGCAATTTAAGGGTCGGAGAGACCCAGTACTTC
cdr3_aa: CASNLRVGETQYF

d_call: .
clone_size: medium-sized
v_call: TRBV18
j_call: TRBJ2-7
cdr3_nt: TGTGCCAGCTCACCGGGACGGTCCTACGAGCAGTACTTC
cdr3_aa: CASSPGRSYEQYF

d_call: .
clone_size: .
v_call: TRBV19
j_call: TRBJ2-1
cdr3_nt: TGCGACGGCTGTGCATCCTACAATGAGCAGTTCTTT
cdr3_aa: CDGCASYNEQFF

d_call: .
clone_size: medium-sized
v_call: TRBV6-5
j_call: TRBJ2-2
cdr3_nt: TGTGCCAGTCAACTAGAAGGAGGCCGAGCCGGGGAGCTGTTTTTT
cdr3_aa: CASQLEGGRAGELFF

d_call: TRBD1
clone_size: medium-sized
v_call: TRBV5-6
j_call: TRBJ1-3
cdr3_nt: TGTGCCAGCAGCTTGGGGACAGGGATCAACACCATATATTTT
cdr3_aa: CASSLGTGINTIYF

d_call: TRBD2
clone_size: .
v_call: TRBV6-5
j_call: TRBJ2-1
cdr3_nt: TGTGCCAGCAGTTACTCCGGACTAGCGGGAGGTTTGAATGAGCAGTTCTTC
cdr3_aa: CASSYSGLAGGLNEQFF